A selection of T cell receptor beta chains follows, all from one sample in a study of chemoradiotherapy in HPV16-positive cancers. Method: immunoSEQ multiplex PCR; TCRdb's copy keeps in-frame clones and lacks some. The data show thousands of clones, 70% to 90% seen once. The sample consisted of tumor tissue, taken from a patient who underwent chemoradiotherapy. The source of these receptors is a human donor with HPV-associated anogenital cancer. The CDR3 runs from the conserved cysteine through the conserved F or W. The D gene is left open where the match is weak. Not all rows give a size; the values are once, few, many and, for expanded clones, a class.

cdr3_aa	cdr3_nt	v_call	clone_size	j_call	cdr3_length	d_call
CASSFPTSGRVNEQFF	TGTGCCAGCAGCTTTCCGACTAGCGGGAGAGTGAATGAGCAGTTCTTC	TRBV7-9	once	TRBJ2-1	16	TRBD2
CASSQDLAGGEQYF	TGTGCCAGCAGCCAAGATTTGGCAGGGGGCGAGCAGTACTTC	TRBV4-2	once	TRBJ2-7	14	TRBD1
CASSLLSVAGPTDTQYF	TGTGCCAGCAGTCTCCTTTCGGTAGCGGGGCCCACAGATACGCAGTATTTT	TRBV27	NA	TRBJ2-3	17	TRBD2
CASSTGLAAHEQYF	TGTGCCAGCAGCACGGGACTAGCGGCACACGAGCAGTACTTC	TRBV5-6	once	TRBJ2-7	14	TRBD2
CASSRRAREEKLFF	TGTGCCAGCAGCCGCAGGGCCAGGGAGGAAAAACTGTTTTTT	TRBV6-6	NA	TRBJ1-4	14	NA
CASSEVLGYLNQPQHF	TGTGCCAGCAGTGAAGTCCTCGGGTATCTCAATCAGCCCCAGCATTTT	TRBV6-1	NA	TRBJ1-5	16	NA
CASSAGTSTDTQYF	TGTGCCAGCAGCGCCGGGACTAGCACAGATACGCAGTATTTT	TRBV5-6	NA	TRBJ2-3	14	NA
CASSFSPLGGTEAFF	TGTGCCAGCAGTTTTTCACCCCTTGGGGGGACTGAAGCTTTCTTT	TRBV28	NA	TRBJ1-1	15	NA
CASSTDGYEQYF	TGTGCCAGCAGTACGGACGGCTACGAGCAGTACTTC	TRBV7-8	NA	TRBJ2-7	12	NA
CASSQARPNTGELFF	TGTGCCAGCAGCCAAGCCAGGCCCAACACCGGGGAGCTGTTTTTT	TRBV4-2	NA	TRBJ2-2	15	NA
CASSTGADTQYF	TGTGCCAGTAGTACAGGGGCAGATACGCAGTATTTT	TRBV19	few	TRBJ2-3	12	NA
CASSSPGGPYEQYF	TGTGCCAGCAGCTCTCCCGGGGGCCCCTACGAGCAGTACTTC	TRBV13	NA	TRBJ2-7	14	NA
CASSPKGQVPPGAKNIQYF	TGTGCCAGCAGCCCGAAGGGACAGGTCCCTCCGGGGGCCAAAAACATTCAGTACTTC	TRBV5-4	NA	TRBJ2-4	19	TRBD1
CASSQDIAGLGYNEQFF	TGTGCCAGCAGCCAAGACATAGCGGGATTAGGATACAATGAGCAGTTCTTC	TRBV14	NA	TRBJ2-1	17	TRBD2
CASSQGLPGLGARKLFF	TGTGCCAGCAGCCAAGGGCTCCCGGGACTGGGAGCTCGAAAACTGTTTTTT	TRBV4-2	NA	TRBJ1-4	17	NA
CASSLQGHQPQHF	TGTGCCAGCAGCTTACAGGGGCATCAGCCCCAGCATTTT	TRBV7-8	NA	TRBJ1-5	13	NA
CASMGQGAGNTIYF	TGTGCCAGCATGGGACAGGGGGCGGGAAACACCATATATTTT	TRBV6-1	NA	TRBJ1-3	14	TRBD1
CASSLDSSYGYTF	TGTGCCAGCAGCCTGGACAGCTCCTATGGCTACACCTTC	TRBV6-1	NA	TRBJ1-2	13	NA
CASSFRTGGFGTMSNQPQHF	TGTGCCAGCAGTTTCCGTACGGGGGGATTTGGTACTATGAGCAATCAGCCCCAGCATTTT	TRBV28	once	TRBJ1-5	20	NA
CASSPRLATAYEQYF	TGTGCCAGCAGCCCCAGACTAGCGACCGCCTACGAGCAGTACTTC	TRBV13	NA	TRBJ2-7	15	TRBD2
CASSLKAGELFF	TGTGCCAGCAGCCTGAAGGCCGGGGAGCTGTTTTTT	TRBV6-5	few	TRBJ2-2	12	NA
CASKAGDTEAFF	TGCGCCAGCAAGGCGGGGGACACTGAAGCTTTCTTT	TRBV5-1	NA	TRBJ1-1	12	NA
CAWALRGTQYF	TGTGCCTGGGCCCTACGCGGGACGCAGTATTTT	TRBV30	NA	TRBJ2-3	11	NA
CASSEAKLAGGGQFF	TGTGCCAGCAGTGAAGCGAAGCTAGCGGGAGGGGGGCAGTTCTTC	TRBV2	NA	TRBJ2-1	15	TRBD2
CASSVKGEGGMAFF	TGTGCCAGCAGCGTCAAAGGGGAGGGGGGGATGGCTTTCTTT	TRBV9	NA	TRBJ1-1	14	NA
CASTLGGTSHGMNTEAFF	TGTGCCAGCACTTTGGGGGGAACCTCACACGGAATGAACACTGAAGCTTTCTTT	TRBV2	NA	TRBJ1-1	18	NA
CASSKSQDPDWGYGYTF	TGTGCCAGCAGCAAATCCCAAGACCCTGATTGGGGCTATGGCTACACCTTC	TRBV21-1	NA	TRBJ1-2	17	NA